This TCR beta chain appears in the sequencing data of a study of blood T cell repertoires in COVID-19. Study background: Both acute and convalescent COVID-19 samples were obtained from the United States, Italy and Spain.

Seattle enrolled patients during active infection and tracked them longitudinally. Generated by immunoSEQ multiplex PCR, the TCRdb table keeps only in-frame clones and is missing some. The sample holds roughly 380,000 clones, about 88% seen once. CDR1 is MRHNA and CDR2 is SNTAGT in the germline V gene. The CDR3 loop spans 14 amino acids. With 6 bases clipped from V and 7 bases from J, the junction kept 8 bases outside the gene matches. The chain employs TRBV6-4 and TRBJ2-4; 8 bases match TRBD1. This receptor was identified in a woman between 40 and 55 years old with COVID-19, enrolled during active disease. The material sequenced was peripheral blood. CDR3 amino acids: CASSDRTGRNIQYF. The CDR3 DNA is TGTGCCAGCAGCGATAGGACAGGGAGGAACATTCAGTACTTC.